The rows below give T cell receptor beta chains drawn from one sample of a study of blood T cell repertoires in COVID-19. Assay: immunoSEQ multiplex PCR; the TCRdb copy retains only in-frame clones and omits some. The profile shows 110,000 or so clones, more than 70% of them singletons. The sequencing input was peripheral blood. Every receptor here comes from a human donor in a cohort sampled during active COVID-19. Both conserved end residues are part of each CDR3. Each record gives: clone size, V gene, D gene, J gene, CDR3 protein, CDR3 DNA. The D gene is left open where the match is weak. Size is omitted from some rows. Given values are once, few, many or a class for expanded clones.

NA	TRBV5-1	TRBD1	TRBJ1-5	CASSLTGTGDQPQHF	TGCGCCAGCAGCTTAACCGGGACAGGGGATCAGCCCCAGCATTTT
NA	TRBV6-1	NA	TRBJ1-2	CASSEGMGTGNYGYTF	TGTGCCAGCAGTGAAGGTATGGGGACTGGCAACTATGGCTACACCTTC
NA	TRBV27	TRBD1	TRBJ2-1	CASSRTGPYNEQFF	TGTGCCAGCAGTCGGACAGGTCCCTACAATGAGCAGTTCTTC
NA	TRBV10-3	NA	TRBJ2-7	CAIPLAGLRLYEQYF	TGTGCCATCCCTCTCGCGGGTTTACGTCTCTACGAGCAGTACTTC
NA	TRBV3-1/TRBV3-2	NA	TRBJ2-1	CASSQNSPAYNEQFF	TGTGCCAGCAGCCAAAACAGCCCGGCCTACAATGAGCAGTTCTTC
NA	TRBV6-5	TRBD2	TRBJ2-7	CASNPRLAGAYEQYF	TGTGCCAGCAATCCTCGACTAGCGGGGGCATACGAGCAGTACTTC
NA	TRBV28	NA	TRBJ2-7	CASSLGGTGAYEQYF	TGTGCCAGCAGTTTAGGAGGGACTGGGGCCTACGAGCAGTACTTC
NA	TRBV28	TRBD1	TRBJ2-1	CASSNIELTGLTITDEQFF	TGTGCCAGCAGTAATATCGAATTGACAGGGCTCACGATCACCGATGAGCAGTTCTTC
NA	TRBV5-5	TRBD1	TRBJ1-4	CASSLGDSNEKLFF	TGTGCCAGCAGCTTGGGGGACAGTAATGAAAAACTGTTTTTT
NA	TRBV30	NA	TRBJ1-1	CAWSVGQNTEAFF	TGTGCCTGGAGTGTAGGACAGAACACTGAAGCTTTCTTT
NA	TRBV15	NA	TRBJ1-1	CATSTPRGGTEAFF	TGTGCCACCAGCACGCCTCGAGGAGGGACTGAAGCTTTCTTT
NA	TRBV19	NA	TRBJ1-4	CASSPQIEKLFF	TGTGCCAGTAGTCCCCAAATTGAAAAACTGTTTTTT
NA	TRBV6-5	NA	TRBJ1-1	CASSYSGTRPNTEAFF	TGTGCCAGCAGTTACTCTGGGACACGGCCGAACACTGAAGCTTTCTTT
NA	TRBV6-6	NA	TRBJ1-3	CASSYSIAGSGNTIYF	TGTGCCAGCAGTTACTCGATAGCTGGGTCGGGAAACACCATATATTTT
NA	TRBV7-9	NA	TRBJ1-1	CASSLVFPGNTEAFF	TGTGCCAGCAGCTTAGTTTTTCCGGGGAACACTGAAGCTTTCTTT
NA	TRBV5-6	NA	TRBJ1-6	CASTDSETWVDSPLHF	TGTGCCAGCACGGACAGTGAGACGTGGGTTGATTCACCCCTCCACTTT
NA	TRBV4-1	NA	TRBJ1-2	CASSQEDGRDNYGYTF	TGCGCCAGCAGCCAAGAGGATGGCAGGGATAACTATGGCTACACCTTC
few	TRBV7-6	TRBD2	TRBJ2-1	CASSSPRTSMVGEQFF	TGTGCCAGCAGCTCCCCGAGGACTAGTATGGTTGGTGAGCAGTTCTTC